Each of the 21 T cell receptor beta chains below was sequenced from the same sample in a study of T-cell reconstitution after alpha-beta-depleted transplantation in children. Researchers prepared the TCRbeta library using unique molecular identifiers, the study reports. One entry per CDR3 protein results from TCRdb running MiXCR on the PCR reads. The sample lists about 600,000 distinct CDR3 sequences, 23% occurring once. Here the sequenced sample was PBMCs, mostly from graft donor cells, taken 360 days after TCRalphabeta/CD19-depleted stem cell transplant. All receptors derive from a boy younger than two who had a stem cell transplant for acute myeloid leukemia, so the T cells may come from the graft donor.

This chain uses TRBV4-3 with TRBJ1-5, with 8 bases aligning to TRBD1. This CDR3 has 14 amino acids. Germline CDR1 is LGHNA and CDR2 is YSLEER. V was pared by 5 bases and J by 6 bases, with 6 bases of the junction left unmatched. The CDR3 DNA sequence: TGCGCCAGCAGCGCGGACAGGGCGGGTCAGCCCCAGCATTTT. As protein: CASSADRAGQPQHF.

The table lists this clonotype with many counts. The chain couples TRBV6-5 to TRBJ2-5; D perhaps matches TRBD2 (7 bases). The CDR3 is made up of 16 amino acids. V lost 2 bases and J 3 bases, leaving 16 bases between the germline ends. Per the germline V gene, CDR1 is MNHEY and CDR2 is SVGAGI. CDR3: CASSYTRGGAEETQYF. Here the CDR3 DNA reads TGTGCCAGCAGTTACACTCGAGGGGGGGCAGAAGAGACCCAGTACTTC.

Worth noting for this clonotype: At one end, the junction sequence differs from germline, possibly due to a read error. This chain connects TRBV28 to TRBJ2-1, with D perhaps being TRBD1 or TRBD2 (5 bases each). Germline CDR1 reads MDHEN; CDR2 reads SYDVKM. This CDR3 is built from 11 residues. The CDR3 bases are TGTGCCAGCAGTTGGGTCGGGGCCCTTTGGTTC. It codes for CASSWVGALWF. Supplemented by reference TRBV28 and TRBJ2-1, the full variable domain reads DVKVTQSSRYLVKRTGEKVFLECVQDMDHENMFWYRQDPGLGLRLIYFSYDVKMKEKGDIPEGYSVSREKKERFSLILESASTNQTSMYLCASSWVGALWFGPGTRLTVL.

This clonotype was seen at least ten times. The chain links TRBV6-5 to TRBJ1-3; 7 bases are a match to TRBD1. The V and J ends lost 6 bases and 7 bases, in that order; junction bases with no gene match: 15. From germline, CDR1 is MNHEY and CDR2 SVGAGI. This CDR3 contains 16 residues. CDR3 region: CASRGQLTGLPNTIYF. CDR3 coding DNA: TGTGCCAGCAGGGGACAGCTCACAGGGCTTCCGAACACCATATATTTT.

This clonotype has a count of ten or more. Here the CDR3 reads CATSDWDSGYNEQFF. CDR3 nucleotides: TGTGCCACCAGTGATTGGGATTCAGGCTACAATGAGCAGTTCTTC. The chain uses TRBV24-1 and TRBJ2-1; the D is unclear. V was trimmed by 2 bases and J by 3 bases, leaving 10 bases between them. Germline V gene data show CDR1 as KGHDR and CDR2 as SFDVKD. This CDR3 has 15 amino acids.

This clonotype was found a few times. This chain connects TRBV24-1 to TRBJ2-3; 9 nucleotides line up with TRBD2. Germline V gives CDR1 KGHDR, CDR2 SFDVKD. The CDR3 totals 15 residues. The ends lost 2 bases at V and 1 base at J; junction bases unmatched: 0. As DNA, the CDR3 is TGTGCCACCAGTGATTGGACTAGCGGCACAGATACGCAGTATTTT. Its protein is CATSDWTSGTDTQYF.

J is TRBJ2-1 and V is TRBV7-2, with TRBD2 matching over 13 bases. The CDR3 totals 14 residues. With V trimmed by 4 bases and J by 9 bases, 3 bases remained unmatched. Germline V gene lookup returns CDR1 SGHTA and CDR2 FQGNSA. The CDR3 here is CASSWTSGGGEQFF. CDR3 nucleotides: TGTGCCAGCAGCTGGACTAGCGGGGGAGGTGAGCAGTTCTTC.

This clonotype was recorded at least ten times. V and J are TRBV6-1 and TRBJ1-1, with no clear D. CDR1 and CDR2 from the germline V gene are MNHNS and SASEGT. The ends were cut back, 5 bases at V and 1 base at J, with 14 bases in the middle. The CDR3 spans 15 residues. In nucleotides, the CDR3 is TGTGCCAGCAGTCCAACCGGACGGGCGAACACTGAAGCTTTCTTT. Protein product: CASSPTGRANTEAFF.

This clonotype was recorded at least ten times. The chain joins TRBV20-1 to TRBJ2-5; 8 bases agree with TRBD1. The CDR3 sequence is 15 residues long. Germline V CDR1 and CDR2: DFQATT, SNEGSKA (reference sequence). With V trimmed by 5 bases and J by 5 bases, 13 bases remained unmatched. The CDR3 protein is CSAPPFWTGYETQYF. DNA of the CDR3: TGCAGTGCTCCACCCTTCTGGACAGGGTACGAGACCCAGTACTTC.

This sequence joins TRBV20-1 and TRBJ2-1; D unresolved. V gave up 5 bases and J gave up 4 bases, with 12 bases separating them. CDR1 and CDR2 (germline): DFQATT, SNEGSKA (reference sequence). The CDR3 is made up of 13 amino acids. As DNA, the CDR3 is TGCAGTGCTTTCAGGACGGATTACAATGAGCAGTTCTTC. Translating gives CSAFRTDYNEQFF.

The genes are TRBV20-1 and TRBJ1-3; a possible D gene is TRBD1 (5 bases). The CDR3 is 14 residues long. CDR1 DFQATT and CDR2 SNEGSKA come from the germline V gene (reference sequence). Trimming removed 6 bases at V and 0 bases at J, with 12 bases between. The CDR3 loop reads CSAGGVYSGNTIYF. For the CDR3, the DNA is TGCAGTGCCGGAGGGGTTTACTCTGGAAACACCATATATTTT.

This sequence joins TRBV15 and TRBJ2-3; TRBD1 aligns across 9 bases. The germline V gene encodes CDR1 LNHNV and CDR2 YYDKDF (reference sequence). The CDR3 consists of 17 residues. The V segment lost 1 base and the J segment 2 bases; nucleotides outside the gene matches: 7. The CDR3 sequence: CATSRGGQGSYTDTQYF. DNA of the CDR3: TGTGCCACCAGCAGAGGAGGACAGGGGTCTTACACAGATACGCAGTATTTT.

This clonotype has more than one count but fewer than ten. This chain connects TRBV12-3 or TRBV12-4 to TRBJ1-2; D ambiguous. The CDR3 has 16 amino acids. Trimming removed 3 bases from V and 6 bases from J, with 20 bases in between. CDR3 region: CASSFWDDGVRDGYTF. CDR3 nucleotides: TGTGCCAGCAGTTTCTGGGATGACGGTGTTCGAGATGGCTACACCTTC.

The table lists this clonotype with a few counts. The V and J genes are TRBV4-2 and TRBJ2-5; D remains unclear. In germline, CDR1 is LGHNA, CDR2 YNFKEQ. This CDR3 has 15 residues. The V end lost 0 bases, the J end lost 5 bases, and 13 bases lay between the germline ends. The CDR3 sequence is CASSQDLEIWETQYF. The CDR3 DNA is TGTGCCAGCAGCCAAGATTTAGAAATCTGGGAGACCCAGTACTTC.

This clonotype has ten or more counts. The CDR3 nucleotides are TGTGCCAGCAGTTCGCCGGGACTAGCGAACGAGCAGTTCTTC. Protein product: CASSSPGLANEQFF. The chain combines TRBV12-3 or TRBV12-4 with TRBJ2-1; 10 bases align to TRBD2. The CDR3 runs to 14 residues. Unmatched junction bases numbered 7, after V lost 4 bases and J lost 10 bases.

This clonotype was seen many times. The rearrangement uses TRBV11-3 and TRBJ2-1, with 8 bases fitting TRBD1. The germline CDR1 and CDR2 sequences are SGHNT and YENEEA. Germline trimming cut 5 bases from V and 14 bases from J; bases unmatched to any gene: 8. The CDR3 contains 12 residues. CDR3 amino acids: CASSPSGTGKFF. In nucleotides, the CDR3 is TGTGCCAGCAGCCCCAGTGGGACAGGAAAGTTCTTC.

V and J are TRBV6-5 and TRBJ2-5; D assignment may be TRBD1 or TRBD2 (5 bases each). Trimming shortened V by 0 bases and J by 0 bases, and 8 bases separated the two germline ends. Germline V gene lookup returns CDR1 MNHEY and CDR2 SVGAGI. The CDR3 totals 15 residues. The CDR3: CASSYSQGHQETQYF. CDR3 DNA sequence: TGTGCCAGCAGTTACTCCCAGGGACACCAAGAGACCCAGTACTTC.

This clonotype showed up just a few times. The chain joins TRBV7-8 to TRBJ2-3; the D is unclear. Germline CDR1 and CDR2: SGHVS and FQNEAQ. This CDR3 comprises 14 residues. Trimming removed 3 bases at V and 5 bases at J, with 12 bases between. CDR3 sequence (DNA): TGTGCCAGCAGCTTGGAAAAGGTGTTAGATACGCAGTATTTT. This gives the protein CASSLEKVLDTQYF.

The chain joins TRBV29-1 to TRBJ2-5; 9 positions agree with TRBD1. This CDR3 comprises 11 residues. The junction had 4 bases not matched to a gene; V was cut back by 8 bases and J by 6 bases. CDR1 is SQVTM, CDR2 ANQGSEA, per germline. CDR3 coding DNA: TGCAGCTTCAACAGGGGGCAGACCCAGTACTTC. Translated, it gives CSFNRGQTQYF. The full variable domain, rest sourced from reference TRBV29-1 and TRBJ2-5, is SAVISQKPSRDICQRGTSLTIQCQVDSQVTMMFWYRQQPGQSLTLIATANQGSEATYESGFVIDKFPISRPNLTFSTLTVSNMSPEDSSIYLCSFNRGQTQYFGPGTRLLVL.

This clonotype was counted a few times. The chain links TRBV20-1 to TRBJ2-4, with D maybe TRBD1 (6 bases). Trimming left V 6 bases short and J 2 bases short, with 14 bases between. The germline CDR1 and CDR2 sequences are DFQATT and SNEGSKA (reference sequence). The CDR3 consists of 14 residues. The CDR3 DNA reads as TGCAGTGCCCGACAGGAAGGGACCAAAAACATTCAGTACTTC. It is translated as CSARQEGTKNIQYF.

This clonotype was seen more than once but under ten times. This chain uses TRBV10-3 with TRBJ2-1; D unresolved. CDR3 size: 17 residues. The germline V gene has CDR1 ENHRY and CDR2 SYGVKD. Trimming removed 4 bases from V and 6 bases from J, with 22 bases in between. Here the CDR3 DNA reads TGTGCCATCAGTGCCTCCCAAGGCATCGGATATTCCAATGAGCAGTTCTTC. Protein product: CAISASQGIGYSNEQFF.